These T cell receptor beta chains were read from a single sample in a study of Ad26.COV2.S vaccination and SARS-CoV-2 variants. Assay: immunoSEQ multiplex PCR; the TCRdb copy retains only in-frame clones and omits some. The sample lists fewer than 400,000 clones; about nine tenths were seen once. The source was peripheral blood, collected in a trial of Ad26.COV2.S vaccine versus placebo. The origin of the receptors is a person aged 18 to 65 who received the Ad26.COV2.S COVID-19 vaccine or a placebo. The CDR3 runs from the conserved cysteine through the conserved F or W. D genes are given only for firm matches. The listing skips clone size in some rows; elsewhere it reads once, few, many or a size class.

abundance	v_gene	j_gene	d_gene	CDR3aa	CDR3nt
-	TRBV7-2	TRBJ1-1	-	CASSQSPEAFF	TGTGCCAGCAGCCAAAGCCCTGAAGCTTTCTTT
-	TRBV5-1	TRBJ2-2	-	CASSPSGQNTGELFF	TGCGCCAGCAGCCCCTCGGGACAGAACACCGGGGAGCTGTTTTTT
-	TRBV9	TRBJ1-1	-	CASSEGDTEAFF	TGTGCCAGCAGCGAAGGGGACACTGAAGCTTTCTTT
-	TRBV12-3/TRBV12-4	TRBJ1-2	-	CASSLGGYTF	TGTGCCAGCAGTTTAGGGGGCTACACCTTC
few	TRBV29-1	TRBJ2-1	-	CSTEDRLAYNEQFF	TGCAGCACCGAGGACAGACTCGCCTACAATGAGCAGTTCTTC
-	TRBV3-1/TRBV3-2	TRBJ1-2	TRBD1	CASSPHYGGGSVYGYTF	TGTGCCAGCAGCCCCCACTACGGAGGGGGCAGTGTCTATGGCTACACCTTC
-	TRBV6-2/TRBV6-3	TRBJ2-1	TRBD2	CASSLLAGGHNEQFF	TGTGCCAGCAGCCTCCTAGCGGGGGGACACAATGAGCAGTTCTTC
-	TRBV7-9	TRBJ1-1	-	CASSLGTEFMNTEAFF	TGTGCCAGCAGCTTAGGGACAGAGTTCATGAACACTGAAGCTTTCTTT
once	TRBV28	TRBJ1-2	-	CASSLKVYGYTF	TGTGCCAGCAGTTTGAAAGTCTATGGCTACACCTTC
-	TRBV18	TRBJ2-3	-	CASSLRTVGGSTDTQYF	TGTGCCAGCTCACTCCGGACTGTAGGGGGGAGCACAGATACGCAGTATTTT
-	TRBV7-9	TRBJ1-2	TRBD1	CASSGTGGDYGYTF	TGTGCCAGCAGCGGGACAGGGGGAGACTATGGCTACACCTTC
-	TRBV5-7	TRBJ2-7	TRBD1	CASSFGTEPYEQYF	TGTGCCAGCAGCTTTGGGACAGAGCCATACGAGCAGTACTTC
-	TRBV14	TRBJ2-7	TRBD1	CASSRNSPQGVEQYF	TGTGCCAGCAGCCGCAACAGCCCACAGGGGGTCGAGCAGTACTTC
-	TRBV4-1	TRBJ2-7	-	CASSQDWGNEQYF	TGCGCCAGCAGCCAAGACTGGGGGAACGAGCAGTACTTC